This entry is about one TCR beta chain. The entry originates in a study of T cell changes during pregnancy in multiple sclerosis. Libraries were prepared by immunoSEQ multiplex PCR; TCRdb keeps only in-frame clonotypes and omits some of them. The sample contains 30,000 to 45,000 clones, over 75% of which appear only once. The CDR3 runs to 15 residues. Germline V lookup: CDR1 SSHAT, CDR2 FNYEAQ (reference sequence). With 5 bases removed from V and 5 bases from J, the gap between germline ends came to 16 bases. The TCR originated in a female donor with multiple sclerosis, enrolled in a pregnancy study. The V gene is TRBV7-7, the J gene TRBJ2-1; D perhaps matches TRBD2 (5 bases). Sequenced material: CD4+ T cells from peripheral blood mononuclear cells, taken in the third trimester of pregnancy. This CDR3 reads CASSPGLAAHNEQFF. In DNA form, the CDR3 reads TGTGCCAGCAGCCCTGGACTGGCGGCCCACAATGAGCAGTTCTTC.